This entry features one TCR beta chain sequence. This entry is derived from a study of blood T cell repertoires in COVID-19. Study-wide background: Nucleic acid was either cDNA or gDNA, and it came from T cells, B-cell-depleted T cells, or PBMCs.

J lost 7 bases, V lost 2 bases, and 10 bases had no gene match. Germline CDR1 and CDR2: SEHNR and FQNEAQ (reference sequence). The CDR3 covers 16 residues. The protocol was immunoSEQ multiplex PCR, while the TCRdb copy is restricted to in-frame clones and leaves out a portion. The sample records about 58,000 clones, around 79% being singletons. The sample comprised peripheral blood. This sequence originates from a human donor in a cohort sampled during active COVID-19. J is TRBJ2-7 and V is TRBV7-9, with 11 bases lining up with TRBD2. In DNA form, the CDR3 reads TGTGCCAGCAGCTTACGCCTGGGACTAGCGGCTGGAGAGCAGTACTTC. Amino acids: CASSLRLGLAAGEQYF.